The 10 T cell receptor beta chains listed next were all sequenced from one sample in a study of T-cell reconstitution after alpha-beta-depleted transplantation in children. For TCRbeta, the library was prepared with unique molecular identifiers. TCRdb recomputed calls from the PCR reads with MiXCR, one row per CDR3 protein. The table has roughly 180,000 distinct CDR3 sequences, approximately 14% seen once. The specimen was PBMCs from the stem cell graft donor, collected from the stem cell graft. The receptor source for this set is a human donor who donated a stem cell graft to a child with acute lymphoblastic leukemia.

The CDR3 DNA sequence: TGCGCCAGCAGCTTGGAGTCTTCGGGGGCGGGTTCCTACGAGCAGTACTTC. Amino acids: CASSLESSGAGSYEQYF. This chain links TRBV5-1 with TRBJ2-7; D tentatively reads TRBD1 or TRBD2 (6 bases each). Trimming took 0 bases from V and 1 from J, leaving 17 bases between them. Germline V CDR1 and CDR2: SGHRS, YFSETQ. The CDR3 covers 17 residues.

This clonotype has ten or more counts. The chain employs TRBV7-8 and TRBJ2-1; no clear D gene. Per the germline V gene, CDR1 is SGHVS and CDR2 is FQNEAQ. V shed 2 bases and J shed 8 bases, with 7 bases lying between them. The CDR3 extends over 12 amino acids. The CDR3 is CASSLNIDEQFF. The CDR3 nucleotides read TGTGCCAGCAGCTTAAACATAGATGAGCAGTTCTTC.

This clonotype appeared many times. This chain joins TRBV5-1 and TRBJ2-2; 7 bases line up with TRBD1. The CDR3 runs 15 residues. V shed 4 bases, J shed 0 bases, and the junction held 3 bases outside the gene matches. The germline V gene encodes CDR1 SGHRS and CDR2 YFSETQ. In DNA, the CDR3 is TGCGCCAGCAGCCCGGGACAGCCGAACACCGGGGAGCTGTTTTTT. Protein: CASSPGQPNTGELFF.

The gene calls are TRBV12-3 or TRBV12-4 and TRBJ2-5, with TRBD2 as a possible D gene (5 bases). The CDR3 contains 15 residues. V lost 3 bases and J 4 bases, leaving 15 bases between the germline ends. In nucleotides, the CDR3 is TGTGCCAGCAGTTTGGGTTGGGTAGAGGGAGAGACCCAGTACTTC. As protein: CASSLGWVEGETQYF.

This clonotype came up many times. DNA for the CDR3: TGTGCCAGCAGTCTCCTCGGGGGACTGGGGCTTGGTGGCTACACCTTC. Translated, it gives CASSLLGGLGLGGYTF. The chain links TRBV28 to TRBJ1-2, with D maybe TRBD1 (5 bases). This CDR3 is 16 amino acids long. V dropped 5 bases and J dropped 7 bases, with 23 bases sitting between them. In germline, CDR1 is MDHEN, CDR2 SYDVKM.

This clonotype was seen at least ten times. The V gene is TRBV20-1, the J gene TRBJ2-5; no definite D call. The V end lost 6 bases, the J end lost 3 bases, and 14 bases lay between the germline ends. Germline values: CDR1 DFQATT, CDR2 SNEGSKA (reference sequence). The CDR3 length is 13 residues. The CDR3 bases are TGCAGTGCCTCAGATCTGGGGAAAGAGACCCAGTACTTC. Protein product: CSASDLGKETQYF.

V is TRBV5-1 and J is TRBJ2-7; 10 nucleotides agree with TRBD2. The CDR3 has 14 amino acids. Germline V gene lookup returns CDR1 SGHRS and CDR2 YFSETQ. The V segment lost 2 bases and the J segment 7 bases; nucleotides outside the gene matches: 6. In DNA, the CDR3 is TGCGCCAGCAGCTTCGGGACTAGCGTTGTGGAGCAGTACTTC. Its translation: CASSFGTSVVEQYF. Drawing the rest from reference TRBV5-1 and TRBJ2-7, the complete variable domain is KAGVTQTPRYLIKTRGQQVTLSCSPISGHRSVSWYQQTPGQGLQFLFEYFSETQRNKGNFPGRFSGRQFSNSRSEMNVSTLELGDSALYLCASSFGTSVVEQYFGPGTRLTVT.

This sequence joins TRBV28 and TRBJ2-7; possibly TRBD1 for D (6 bases). The germline gives CDR1 MDHEN, CDR2 SYDVKM. The length of the CDR3 is 14 residues. With 6 bases removed from V and 1 base from J, the gap between germline ends came to 13 bases. The CDR3 sequence is CASSRTARSYEQYF. CDR3 coding DNA: TGTGCCAGCAGCAGGACAGCCCGATCCTACGAGCAGTACTTC.

The genes are TRBV29-1 and TRBJ2-1; no firm D call. This CDR3 has 12 amino acids. Trimming took 3 bases from V and 8 from J, leaving 11 bases between them. Germline V CDR1 and CDR2: SQVTM, ANQGSEA. CDR3 bases: TGCAGCGTTGAGCCGACGATCCATGAGCAGTTCTTC. Protein sequence: CSVEPTIHEQFF.

In its sample, this clonotype was seen many times. The chain is built from TRBV20-1 and TRBJ2-5; no clear D gene. V gave up 0 bases and J gave up 1 base, with 12 bases separating them. The germline CDR1 and CDR2 sequences are DFQATT and SNEGSKA (reference sequence). The CDR3 length is 15 residues. The CDR3 loop reads CSARDLGSPQETQYF. In DNA form, the CDR3 reads TGCAGTGCTAGAGATCTGGGGTCACCCCAAGAGACCCAGTACTTC.